Sequencing of this T cell receptor beta chain was carried out in a study of a mutant IDH1 vaccine in newly diagnosed glioma. The method was immunoSEQ multiplex PCR; TCRdb's version includes in-frame clones alone and lacks a portion of them. Found here are approximately 27,000 clones, around 89% of them singletons; the top ten hold roughly 20%. Time point in this sample: week 5, during vaccination. Every vaccine dose comprised 300 ug of mutant IDH1 20-mer peptide plus topical imiquimod. V lost 3 bases to trimming and J lost 4 bases, with 12 bases between them. The CDR3 runs to 14 residues. Germline CDR1 SGDLS, CDR2 YYNGEE. For this clone: The antigen remains unidentified.

The rearrangement links TRBV9 to TRBJ2-3; D is unclear. This receptor was identified in a man between 18 and 35 years old with glioma. This sample comprised PBMCs, obtained from a glioma patient whose treatment included an IDH1 peptide vaccine. The CDR3 spells CASSAARRADTQYF. CDR3 nucleotides: TGTGCCAGCAGCGCCGCCAGACGGGCAGATACGCAGTATTTT.